This T cell receptor (beta chain) was obtained from a study of blood T cell repertoires in COVID-19. Study-level information: Material from acute and convalescent COVID-19 was sourced from the United States, Italy and Spain. PBMCs, B-cell-depleted T cells, or T cells provided the cDNA or gDNA that made up the material.

Germline V lookup: CDR1 SQVTM, CDR2 ANQGSEA. V was pared by 6 bases and J by 0 bases, with 14 bases between. The CDR3 runs to 14 residues. Categorization into cohorts depended on clinical history that participants reported. Cohort 3 recovered donors had two negative PCRs, clearance, or symptom resolution. TCRdb keeps only in-frame clones here, not all; method: immunoSEQ multiplex PCR. Among approximately 210,000 clones listed, roughly 87% were seen once. The sequenced sample consisted of PBMCs or T cells enriched from blood (not recorded which). The chain carries TRBV29-1 and TRBJ1-1, with D perhaps TRBD1 (6 bases). The TCR comes from a woman aged 25 to 45 who had recovered from COVID-19. The CDR3 loop is CSVWLGTMNTEAFF. The CDR3 region has the DNA TGCAGCGTCTGGCTCGGGACAATGAACACTGAAGCTTTCTTT.